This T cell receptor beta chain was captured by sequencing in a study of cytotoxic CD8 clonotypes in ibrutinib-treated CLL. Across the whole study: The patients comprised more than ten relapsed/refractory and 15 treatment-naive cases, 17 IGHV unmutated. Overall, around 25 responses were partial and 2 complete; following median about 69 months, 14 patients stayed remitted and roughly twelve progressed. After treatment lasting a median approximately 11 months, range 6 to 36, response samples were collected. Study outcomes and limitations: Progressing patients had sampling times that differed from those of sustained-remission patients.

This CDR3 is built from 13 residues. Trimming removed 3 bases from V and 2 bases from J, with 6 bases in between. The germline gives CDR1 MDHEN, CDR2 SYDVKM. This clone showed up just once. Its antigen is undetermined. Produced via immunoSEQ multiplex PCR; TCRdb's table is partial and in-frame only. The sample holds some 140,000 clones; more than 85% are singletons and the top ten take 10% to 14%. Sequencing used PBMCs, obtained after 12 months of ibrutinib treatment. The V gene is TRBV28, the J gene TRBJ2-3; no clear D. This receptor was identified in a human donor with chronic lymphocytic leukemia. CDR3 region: CASSFELTDTQYF. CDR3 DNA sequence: TGTGCCAGCAGTTTTGAGCTCACAGATACGCAGTATTTT. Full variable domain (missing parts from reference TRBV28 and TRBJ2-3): DVKVTQSSRYLVKRTGEKVFLECVQDMDHENMFWYRQDPGLGLRLIYFSYDVKMKEKGDIPEGYSVSREKKERFSLILESASTNQTSMYLCASSFELTDTQYFGPGTRLTVL.